The rows below give T cell receptor beta chains drawn from one sample of a study of blood T cell repertoires in COVID-19. Sequencing used immunoSEQ multiplex PCR; TCRdb keeps in-frame clones, though not all of them. The sample lists approximately 94,000 clones, just under 85% occurring once. Sequencing input: peripheral blood. The receptor set was obtained from a man aged 45-65 years with active or convalescent COVID-19. Each CDR3 is given with its conserved first and last residue. The D gene is left open where the match is weak. Size is stated for part of the rows, as once, few or many counts, or as a class when the clone is expanded.

abundance: once
j_gene: TRBJ2-1
v_gene: TRBV24-1
d_gene: TRBD2
len: 14
CDR3nt: TGTGCCACACGTACTAGCGGGAGGGCACATGAGCAGTTCTTC
CDR3aa: CATRTSGRAHEQFF

abundance: .
j_gene: TRBJ1-1
v_gene: TRBV27
d_gene: TRBD1
len: 18
CDR3nt: TGTGCCAGCAGTTCGTCATCCAGGGGGCTACGAGTGAACACTGAAGCTTTCTTT
CDR3aa: CASSSSSRGLRVNTEAFF

abundance: .
j_gene: TRBJ2-2
v_gene: TRBV9
d_gene: TRBD1
len: 17
CDR3nt: TGTGCCAGCAGCGTAGACGGACAGGGGGCATACACCGGGGAGCTGTTTTTT
CDR3aa: CASSVDGQGAYTGELFF

abundance: .
j_gene: TRBJ2-7
v_gene: TRBV3-1/TRBV3-2
d_gene: .
len: 14
CDR3nt: TGTGCCAGCAGCCGGCAGGGGTCTGACTACGAGCAGTACTTC
CDR3aa: CASSRQGSDYEQYF

abundance: few
j_gene: TRBJ1-5
v_gene: TRBV15
d_gene: .
len: 15
CDR3nt: TGTGCCACCAGCAGAGTTAAGCTGGGCAATCAGCCCCAGCATTTT
CDR3aa: CATSRVKLGNQPQHF

abundance: medium-sized
j_gene: TRBJ2-7
v_gene: TRBV5-1
d_gene: TRBD2
len: 16
CDR3nt: TGCGCCAGCAGCTTGGAAAGTGGCGGGAGGGCCGGGGAGCAGTACTTC
CDR3aa: CASSLESGGRAGEQYF

abundance: .
j_gene: TRBJ2-7
v_gene: TRBV2
d_gene: .
len: 14
CDR3nt: TGTGCCAGCAGTGAGCTGGGCTTGGGCTACGAGCAGTACTTC
CDR3aa: CASSELGLGYEQYF

abundance: .
j_gene: TRBJ1-2
v_gene: TRBV30
d_gene: .
len: 12
CDR3nt: TGTGCCTGGAGCGAAGAGGGCGATGGCTACACCTTC
CDR3aa: CAWSEEGDGYTF

abundance: .
j_gene: TRBJ1-1
v_gene: TRBV25-1
d_gene: TRBD1
len: 16
CDR3nt: TGTGCCAGCAGTGAATTCAAAGGGGGCCTGAACACTGAAGCTTTCTTT
CDR3aa: CASSEFKGGLNTEAFF

abundance: .
j_gene: TRBJ2-3
v_gene: TRBV27
d_gene: .
len: 16
CDR3nt: TGTGCCAGCAGCCCTTACCGTGTCCGGGGAACAGATACGCAGTATTTT
CDR3aa: CASSPYRVRGTDTQYF

abundance: .
j_gene: TRBJ2-7
v_gene: TRBV27
d_gene: .
len: 14
CDR3nt: TGTGCCAGCAAATCTAGCTATAACTCCTACGAGCAGTACTTC
CDR3aa: CASKSSYNSYEQYF

abundance: .
j_gene: TRBJ2-7
v_gene: TRBV5-4
d_gene: .
len: 17
CDR3nt: TGTGCCAGCAGCGACGCCGCCGGGACCGGGAGCTCCTACGAGCAGTACTTC
CDR3aa: CASSDAAGTGSSYEQYF

abundance: .
j_gene: TRBJ2-2
v_gene: TRBV5-4
d_gene: TRBD2
len: 16
CDR3nt: TGTGCCAGCAGCGTTGGACTAGCGGGAAACACCGGGGAGCTGTTTTTT
CDR3aa: CASSVGLAGNTGELFF

abundance: .
j_gene: TRBJ1-3
v_gene: TRBV19
d_gene: TRBD1
len: 13
CDR3nt: TGTGCCAGTAGTACCCAGGGGGCGGACACCATATATTTT
CDR3aa: CASSTQGADTIYF

abundance: .
j_gene: TRBJ2-1
v_gene: TRBV6-4
d_gene: .
len: 13
CDR3nt: TGTGCCAGCAGTCCAGGAATCTACAATGAGCAGTTCTTC
CDR3aa: CASSPGIYNEQFF

abundance: .
j_gene: TRBJ2-7
v_gene: TRBV24-1
d_gene: TRBD2
len: 17
CDR3nt: TGTGCCACCAGTGATTCTCGAGGAGCGGGAGTTACCTACGAGCAGTACTTC
CDR3aa: CATSDSRGAGVTYEQYF

abundance: once
j_gene: TRBJ1-5
v_gene: TRBV7-2
d_gene: .
len: 13
CDR3nt: TGTGCCAGCAGCTTTGGCGGGAATCAGCCCCAGCATTTT
CDR3aa: CASSFGGNQPQHF

abundance: .
j_gene: TRBJ2-1
v_gene: TRBV24-1
d_gene: TRBD2
len: 16
CDR3nt: TGTGCCACCAGTGATCTAGCGGGATGGTCCTACAATGAGCAGTTCTTC
CDR3aa: CATSDLAGWSYNEQFF

abundance: .
j_gene: TRBJ1-5
v_gene: TRBV7-8
d_gene: TRBD1
len: 14
CDR3nt: TGTGCCAGCAGCTCTCAGACAGGGGAACAGCCCCAGCATTTT
CDR3aa: CASSSQTGEQPQHF

abundance: .
j_gene: TRBJ1-1
v_gene: TRBV28
d_gene: .
len: 13
CDR3nt: TGTGCCAGCAGCTCAACGGAGTACACTGAAGCTTTCTTT
CDR3aa: CASSSTEYTEAFF